These 3 T cell receptor beta chains originate from one sample sequenced in a study of neurological immune-mediated disorders. From the 5' RACE reads, TCRdb called clonotypes with MiXCR, one entry per CDR3 protein. The sample includes 65,000 to 95,000 distinct CDR3 sequences, 5% to 6% of them seen just once. The specimen sequenced was PBMCs. These receptors were obtained from a woman aged 25-40 years with multiple sclerosis.

This clonotype was detected ten times or more. The V gene is TRBV19, the J gene TRBJ2-7; D gene uncertain. The CDR3 covers 13 residues. Germline V gene lookup returns CDR1 LNHDA and CDR2 SQIVND (reference sequence). The germline V and J ends were trimmed by 0 bases and 6 bases, with 9 bases remaining between them. The DNA of the CDR3 is TGTGCCAGTAGTATAGATTGGTTGAGCGAGCAGTACTTC. Its protein product is CASSIDWLSEQYF. Supplemented by reference TRBV19 and TRBJ2-7, the full variable domain reads DGGITQSPKYLFRKEGQNVTLSCEQNLNHDAMYWYRQDPGQGLRLIYYSQIVNDFQKGDIAEGYSVSREKKESFPLTVTSAQKNPTAFYLCASSIDWLSEQYFGPGTRLTVT.

This clonotype was recorded at least ten times. The V call is TRBV4-1, the J call TRBJ2-3; D is undetermined. The CDR3 has 16 amino acids. Deletions cut 0 bases from V and 0 bases from J, with 10 bases between. In germline, CDR1 is MGHRA, CDR2 YSYEKL. The CDR3 DNA sequence: TGCGCCAGCAGCCAAGATTTGGGCGCCAGCACAGATACGCAGTATTTT. Protein: CASSQDLGASTDTQYF.

This clonotype has more than one count but fewer than ten. The chain carries TRBV11-2 and TRBJ2-2; D perhaps matches TRBD2 (6 bases). Germline V gene lookup returns CDR1 SGHAT and CDR2 FQNNGV. The CDR3 length is 14 residues. Here the CDR3 reads CAAGRRLNTGELFF. The CDR3 bases are TGTGCGGCGGGGCGGCGATTGAACACCGGGGAGCTGTTTTTT.